This passage covers 2 T cell receptor beta chains from one sample sequenced in a study of blood T cell repertoires in COVID-19. Assay used: immunoSEQ multiplex PCR; TCRdb lists only in-frame clones, some missing. The profile covers a few hundred thousand clones, with roughly 82% appearing a single time and about 1.6% taken by the ten largest. Source material: peripheral blood. Source of these receptors: a woman in her 50s with acute or convalescent COVID-19.

This chain joins TRBV30 and TRBJ2-1; D may be TRBD2 (6 bases). Per the germline V gene, CDR1 is GTSNPN and CDR2 is SVGIG (reference sequence). V was cut by 5 bases and J by 10 bases, with 9 bases left in between. CDR3 length equals 10 residues. CDR3 region: CAWGRHEQFF. The CDR3 DNA sequence: TGTGCCTGGGGGAGGCACGAGCAGTTCTTC. The full variable domain, in which reference TRBV30 and TRBJ2-1 provide the parts outside the CDR3, is SQTIHQWPATLVQPVGSPLSLECTVEGTSNPNLYWYRQAAGRGLQLLFYSVGIGQISSEVPQNLSASRPQDRQFILSSKKLLLSDSGFYLCAWGRHEQFFGPGTRLTVL.

The chain recombines TRBV19 with TRBJ2-1; TRBD2 agrees at 8 bases. The germline V gene encodes CDR1 LNHDA and CDR2 SQIVND (reference sequence). This CDR3 is 14 amino acids long. The V and J ends lost 5 bases and 7 bases, in that order; junction bases with no gene match: 7. As DNA, the CDR3 is TGTGCCAGTAGTGACGGGACTAGTAGGAATGAGCAGTTCTTC. It encodes CASSDGTSRNEQFF.